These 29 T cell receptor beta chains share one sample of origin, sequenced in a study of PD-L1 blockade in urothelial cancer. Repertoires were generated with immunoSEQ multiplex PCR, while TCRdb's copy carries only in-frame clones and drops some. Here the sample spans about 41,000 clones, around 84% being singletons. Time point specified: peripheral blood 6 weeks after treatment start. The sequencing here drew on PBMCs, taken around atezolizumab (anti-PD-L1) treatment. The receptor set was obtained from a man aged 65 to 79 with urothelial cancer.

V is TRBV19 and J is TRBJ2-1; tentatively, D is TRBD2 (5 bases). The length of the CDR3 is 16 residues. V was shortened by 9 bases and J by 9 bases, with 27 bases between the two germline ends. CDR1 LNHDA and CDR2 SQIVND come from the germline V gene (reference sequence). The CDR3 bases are TGTGCCAGCTTACGGACTGCACTCCTCCAATCTTCTGAGCAGTTCTTC. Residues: CASLRTALLQSSEQFF.

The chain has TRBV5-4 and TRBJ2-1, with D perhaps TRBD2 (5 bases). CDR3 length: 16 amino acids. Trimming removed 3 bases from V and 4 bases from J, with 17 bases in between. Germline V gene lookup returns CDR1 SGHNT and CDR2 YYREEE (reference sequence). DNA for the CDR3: TGTGCCAGCAGCTCCGCCCTGGGTGGGAGTTACAATGAGCAGTTCTTC. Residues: CASSSALGGSYNEQFF. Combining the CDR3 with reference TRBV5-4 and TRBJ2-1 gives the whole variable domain ETGVTQSPTHLIKTRGQQVTLRCSSQSGHNTVSWYQQALGQGPQFIFQYYREEENGRGNFPPRFSGLQFPNYSSELNVNALELDDSALYLCASSSALGGSYNEQFFGPGTRLTVL.

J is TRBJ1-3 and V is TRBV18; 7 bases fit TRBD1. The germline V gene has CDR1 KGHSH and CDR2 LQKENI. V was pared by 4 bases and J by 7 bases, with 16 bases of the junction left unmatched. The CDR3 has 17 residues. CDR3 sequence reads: CASSRDSQFLLGNTIYF. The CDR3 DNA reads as TGTGCCAGCTCACGGGACAGCCAGTTTCTCTTGGGGAACACCATATATTTT. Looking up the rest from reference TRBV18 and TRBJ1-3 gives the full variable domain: NAGVMQNPRHLVRRRGQEARLRCSPMKGHSHVYWYRQLPEEGLKFMVYLQKENIIDESGMPKERFSAEFPKEGPSILRIQQVVRGDSAAYFCASSRDSQFLLGNTIYFGEGSWLTVV.

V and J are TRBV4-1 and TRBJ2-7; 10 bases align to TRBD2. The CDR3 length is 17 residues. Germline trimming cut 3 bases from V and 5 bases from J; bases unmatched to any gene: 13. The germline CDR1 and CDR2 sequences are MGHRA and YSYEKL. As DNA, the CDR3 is TGCGCCAGCAGCCACCCACCCCCTAGCGGGAGTCGCGACGAGCAGTACTTC. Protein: CASSHPPPSGSRDEQYF.

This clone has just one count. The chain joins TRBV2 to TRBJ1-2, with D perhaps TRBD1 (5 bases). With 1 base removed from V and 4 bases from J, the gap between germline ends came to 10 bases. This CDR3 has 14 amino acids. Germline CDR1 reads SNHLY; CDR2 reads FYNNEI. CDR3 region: CASSEVRAGYGYTF. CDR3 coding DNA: TGTGCCAGCAGTGAAGTCAGGGCCGGCTATGGCTACACCTTC.

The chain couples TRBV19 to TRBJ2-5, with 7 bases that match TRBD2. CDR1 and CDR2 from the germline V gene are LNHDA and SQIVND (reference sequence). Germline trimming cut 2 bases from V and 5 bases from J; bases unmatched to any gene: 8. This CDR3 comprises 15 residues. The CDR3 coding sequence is TGTGCCAGTAGTATATTGCAGGGAGGGCGGGAGACCCAGTACTTC. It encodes CASSILQGGRETQYF.

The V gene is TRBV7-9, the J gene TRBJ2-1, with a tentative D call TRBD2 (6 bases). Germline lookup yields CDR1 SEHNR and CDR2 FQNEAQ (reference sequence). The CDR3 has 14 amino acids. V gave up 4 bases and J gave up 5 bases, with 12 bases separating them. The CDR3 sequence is CASSSPGAHNEQFF. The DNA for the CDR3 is TGTGCCAGCAGCTCACCGGGAGCCCACAATGAGCAGTTCTTC. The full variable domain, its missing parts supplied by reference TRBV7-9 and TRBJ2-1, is DTGVSQNPRHKITKRGQNVTFRCDPISEHNRLYWYRQTLGQGPEFLTYFQNEAQLEKSRLLSDRFSAERPKGSFSTLEIQRTEQGDSAMYLCASSSPGAHNEQFFGPGTRLTVL.

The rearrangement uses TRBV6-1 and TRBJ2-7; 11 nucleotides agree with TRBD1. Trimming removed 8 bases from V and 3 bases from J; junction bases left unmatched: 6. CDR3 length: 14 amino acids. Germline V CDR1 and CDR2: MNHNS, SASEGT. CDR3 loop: CASGQGALGYEQYF. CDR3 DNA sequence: TGTGCCAGCGGACAGGGGGCGTTAGGCTACGAGCAGTACTTC.

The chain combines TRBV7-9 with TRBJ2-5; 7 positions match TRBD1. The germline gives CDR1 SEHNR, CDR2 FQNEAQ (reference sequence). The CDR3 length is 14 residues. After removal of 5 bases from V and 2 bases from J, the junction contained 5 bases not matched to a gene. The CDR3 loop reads CASSRQGGQETQYF. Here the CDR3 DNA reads TGTGCCAGCAGCCGACAGGGCGGTCAAGAGACCCAGTACTTC.

Here the CDR3 reads CATFQLAGRGTDTQYF. The CDR3 nucleotides are TGTGCCACGTTCCAACTAGCGGGGAGGGGCACAGATACGCAGTATTTT. The chain combines TRBV5-4 with TRBJ2-3; 10 positions match TRBD2. CDR3 size: 16 residues. The V and J ends lost 9 bases and 1 base, in that order; junction bases with no gene match: 11. Germline lookup yields CDR1 SGHNT and CDR2 YYREEE (reference sequence).

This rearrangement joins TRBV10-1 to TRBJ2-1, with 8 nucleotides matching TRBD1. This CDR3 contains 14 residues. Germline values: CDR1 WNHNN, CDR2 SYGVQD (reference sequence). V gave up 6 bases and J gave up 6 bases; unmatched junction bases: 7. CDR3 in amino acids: CASSARTGSNEQFF. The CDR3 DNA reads TGCGCCAGCAGCGCAAGGACAGGGTCCAATGAGCAGTTCTTC.

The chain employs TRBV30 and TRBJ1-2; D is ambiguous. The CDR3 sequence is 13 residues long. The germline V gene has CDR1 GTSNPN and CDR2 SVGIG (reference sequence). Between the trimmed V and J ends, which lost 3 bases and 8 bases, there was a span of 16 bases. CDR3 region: CAWSGGRAGGYTF. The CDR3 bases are TGTGCCTGGAGCGGAGGACGGGCGGGAGGCTACACCTTC.

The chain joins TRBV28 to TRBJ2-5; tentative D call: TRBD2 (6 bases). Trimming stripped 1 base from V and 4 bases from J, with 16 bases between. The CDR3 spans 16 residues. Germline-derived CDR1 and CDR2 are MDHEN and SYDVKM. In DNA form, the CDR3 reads TGTGCCAGCAGTTTATCCCGACCGGGCGGGACAGAGACCCAGTACTTC. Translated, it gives CASSLSRPGGTETQYF.

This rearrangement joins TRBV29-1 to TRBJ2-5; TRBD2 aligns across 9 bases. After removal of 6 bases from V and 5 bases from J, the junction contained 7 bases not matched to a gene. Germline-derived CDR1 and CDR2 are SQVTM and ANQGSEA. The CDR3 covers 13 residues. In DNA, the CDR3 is TGCAGCGTGGCGGGAGGGGAAGGGGAGACCCAGTACTTC. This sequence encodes CSVAGGEGETQYF.

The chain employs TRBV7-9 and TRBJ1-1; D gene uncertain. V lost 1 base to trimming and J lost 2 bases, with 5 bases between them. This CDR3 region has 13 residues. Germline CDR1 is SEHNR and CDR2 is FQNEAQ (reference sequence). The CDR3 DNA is TGTGCCAGCAGCTTAGTACTAAACACTGAAGCTTTCTTT. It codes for CASSLVLNTEAFF.

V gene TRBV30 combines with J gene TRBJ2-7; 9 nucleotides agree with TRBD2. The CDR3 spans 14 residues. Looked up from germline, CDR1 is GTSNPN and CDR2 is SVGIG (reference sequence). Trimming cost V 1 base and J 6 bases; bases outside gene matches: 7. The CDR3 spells CAWSAGGRGLEQYF. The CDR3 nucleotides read TGTGCCTGGAGTGCAGGCGGGAGGGGCCTCGAGCAGTACTTC.

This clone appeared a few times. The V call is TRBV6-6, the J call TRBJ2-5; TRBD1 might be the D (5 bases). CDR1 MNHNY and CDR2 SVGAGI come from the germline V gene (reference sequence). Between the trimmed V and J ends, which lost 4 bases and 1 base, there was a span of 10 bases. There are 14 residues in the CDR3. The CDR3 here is CASSSIRVQETQYF. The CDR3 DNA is TGTGCCAGCAGTTCGATCAGGGTCCAAGAGACCCAGTACTTC.

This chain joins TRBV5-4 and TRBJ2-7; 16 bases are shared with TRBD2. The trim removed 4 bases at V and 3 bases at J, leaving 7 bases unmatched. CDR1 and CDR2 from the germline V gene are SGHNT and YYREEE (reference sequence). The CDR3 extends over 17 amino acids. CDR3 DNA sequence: TGTGCCAGCAGCCCGGGACTAGCGGGAGGGTCGGGCTACGAGCAGTACTTC. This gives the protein CASSPGLAGGSGYEQYF.

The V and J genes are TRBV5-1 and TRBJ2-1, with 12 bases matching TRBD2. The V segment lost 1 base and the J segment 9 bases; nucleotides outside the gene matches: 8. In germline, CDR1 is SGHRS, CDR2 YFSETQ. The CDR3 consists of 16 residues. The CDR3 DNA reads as TGCGCCAGCAGCTTGCTAGCGGGAGGGGATATTGGTGAGCAGTTCTTC. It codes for CASSLLAGGDIGEQFF.

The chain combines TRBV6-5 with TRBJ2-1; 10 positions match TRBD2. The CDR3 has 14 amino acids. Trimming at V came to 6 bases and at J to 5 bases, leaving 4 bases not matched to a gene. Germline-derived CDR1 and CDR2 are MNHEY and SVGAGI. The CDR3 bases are TGTGCCAGCAGGCTAGCGGGAGCGAACAATGAGCAGTTCTTC. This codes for CASRLAGANNEQFF.

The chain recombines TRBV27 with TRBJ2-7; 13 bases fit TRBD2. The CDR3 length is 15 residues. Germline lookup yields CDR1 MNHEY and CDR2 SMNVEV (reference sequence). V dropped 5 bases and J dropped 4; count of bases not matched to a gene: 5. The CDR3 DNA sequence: TGTGCCAGCAGTCCGGGACTAGCGGGACAGTACGAGCAGTACTTC. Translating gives CASSPGLAGQYEQYF.

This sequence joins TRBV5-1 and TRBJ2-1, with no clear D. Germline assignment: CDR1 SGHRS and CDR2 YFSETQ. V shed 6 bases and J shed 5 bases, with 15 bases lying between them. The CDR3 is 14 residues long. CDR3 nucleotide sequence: TGCGCCAGCAACGACCAGCTGGGCCACAATGAGCAGTTCTTC. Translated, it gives CASNDQLGHNEQFF. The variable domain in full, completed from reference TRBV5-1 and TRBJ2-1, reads KAGVTQTPRYLIKTRGQQVTLSCSPISGHRSVSWYQQTPGQGLQFLFEYFSETQRNKGNFPGRFSGRQFSNSRSEMNVSTLELGDSALYLCASNDQLGHNEQFFGPGTRLTVL.

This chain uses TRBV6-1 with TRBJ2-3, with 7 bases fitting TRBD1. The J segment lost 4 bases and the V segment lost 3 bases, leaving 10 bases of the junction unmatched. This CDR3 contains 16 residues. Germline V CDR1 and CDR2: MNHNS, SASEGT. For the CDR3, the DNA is TGTGCCAGCAGTGACCGGACAGGAGTGGGAGCAGATACGCAGTATTTT. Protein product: CASSDRTGVGADTQYF.

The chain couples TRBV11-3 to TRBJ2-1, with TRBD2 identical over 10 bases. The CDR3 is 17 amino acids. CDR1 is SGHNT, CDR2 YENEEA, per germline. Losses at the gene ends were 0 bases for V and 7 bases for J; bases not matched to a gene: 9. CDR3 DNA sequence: TGTGCCAGCAGCTTAGAAAGCGGGAGGGCCGGAGGGAATGAGCAGTTCTTC. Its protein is CASSLESGRAGGNEQFF.

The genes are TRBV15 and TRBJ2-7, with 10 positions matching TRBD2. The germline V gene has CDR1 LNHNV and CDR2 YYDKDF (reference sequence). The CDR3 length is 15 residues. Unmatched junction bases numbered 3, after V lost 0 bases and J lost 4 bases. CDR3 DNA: TGTGCCACCAGCAGAGATACTAGCGGGAATTACGAGCAGTACTTC. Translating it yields CATSRDTSGNYEQYF.

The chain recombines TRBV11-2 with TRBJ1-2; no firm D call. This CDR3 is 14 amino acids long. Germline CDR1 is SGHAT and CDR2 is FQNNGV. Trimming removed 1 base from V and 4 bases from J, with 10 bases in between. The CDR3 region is CASSLGPRGYGYTF. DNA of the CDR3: TGTGCCAGCAGCTTAGGTCCCCGCGGCTATGGCTACACCTTC.

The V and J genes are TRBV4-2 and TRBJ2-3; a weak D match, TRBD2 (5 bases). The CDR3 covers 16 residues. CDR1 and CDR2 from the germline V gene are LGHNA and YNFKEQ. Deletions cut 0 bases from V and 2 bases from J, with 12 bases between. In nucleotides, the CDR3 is TGTGCCAGCAGCCAAGATTATACTAGGCCCACAGATACGCAGTATTTT. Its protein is CASSQDYTRPTDTQYF.

Here the CDR3 reads CASRRGLNEKLFF. The DNA for the CDR3 is TGTGCCAGCCGAAGGGGCCTCAATGAAAAACTGTTTTTT. V gene TRBV6-1 combines with J gene TRBJ1-4; possibly TRBD1 for D (5 bases). V was pared by 8 bases and J by 5 bases, with 12 bases between. The CDR3 has 13 amino acids. Germline V lookup: CDR1 MNHNS, CDR2 SASEGT.

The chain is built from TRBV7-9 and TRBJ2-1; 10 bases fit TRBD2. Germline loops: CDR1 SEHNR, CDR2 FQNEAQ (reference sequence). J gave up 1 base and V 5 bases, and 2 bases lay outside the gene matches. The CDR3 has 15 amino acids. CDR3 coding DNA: TGTGCCAGCAGCCGGACTAGCGGATCCTACAATGAGCAGTTCTTC. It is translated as CASSRTSGSYNEQFF.